This T cell receptor (beta chain) is from a study of T cell responses to AZD1222 COVID-19 vaccine. Germline V gives CDR1 SGHRS, CDR2 YFSETQ. This CDR3 is 12 amino acids long. The V and J ends lost 4 bases and 4 bases respectively, with 8 bases between them. Using immunoSEQ multiplex PCR, the repertoire was profiled, and TCRdb retains in-frame clones only, with some absent. The sample yields 150,000 or so clones, nearly 90% seen once. The source of this sequence is an adult in good health. Sequences were derived from peripheral blood, sampled on day 0 of AZD1222 vaccination. The rearrangement joins TRBV5-1 to TRBJ1-2; no clear D gene. The chain's CDR3 is CASSLGVYGYTF. The CDR3 DNA is TGCGCCAGCAGCCTCGGGGTCTATGGCTACACCTTC.